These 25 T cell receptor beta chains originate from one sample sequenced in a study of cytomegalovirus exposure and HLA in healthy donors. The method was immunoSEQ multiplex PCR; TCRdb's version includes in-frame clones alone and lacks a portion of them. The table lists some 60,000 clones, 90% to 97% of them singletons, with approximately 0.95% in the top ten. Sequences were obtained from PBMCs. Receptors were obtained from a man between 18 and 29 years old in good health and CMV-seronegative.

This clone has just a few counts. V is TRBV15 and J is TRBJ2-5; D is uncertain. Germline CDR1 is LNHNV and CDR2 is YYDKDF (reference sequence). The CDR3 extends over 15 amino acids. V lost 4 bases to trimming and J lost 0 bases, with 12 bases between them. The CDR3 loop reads CATSIKNSYQETQYF. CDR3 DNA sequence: TGTGCCACCAGCATTAAAAACTCATACCAAGAGACCCAGTACTTC.

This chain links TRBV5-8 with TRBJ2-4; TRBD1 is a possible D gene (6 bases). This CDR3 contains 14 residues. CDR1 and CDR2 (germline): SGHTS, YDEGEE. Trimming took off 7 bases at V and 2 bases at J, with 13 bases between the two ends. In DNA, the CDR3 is TGTGCCAGCGGCCCAGGGGCGTCCAAAAACATTCAGTACTTC. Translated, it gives CASGPGASKNIQYF.

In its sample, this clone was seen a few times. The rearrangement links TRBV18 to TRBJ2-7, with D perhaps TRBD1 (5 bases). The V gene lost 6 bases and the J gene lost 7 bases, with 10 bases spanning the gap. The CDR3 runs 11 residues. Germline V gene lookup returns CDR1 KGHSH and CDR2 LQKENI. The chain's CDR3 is CASSLDREQYF. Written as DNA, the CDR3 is TGTGCCAGCTCCCTCGACAGAGAGCAGTACTTC.

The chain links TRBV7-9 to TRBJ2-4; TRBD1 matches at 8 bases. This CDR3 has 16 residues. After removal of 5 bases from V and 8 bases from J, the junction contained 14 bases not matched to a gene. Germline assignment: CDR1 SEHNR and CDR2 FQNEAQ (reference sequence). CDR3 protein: CASSTRPGGSIDIQYF. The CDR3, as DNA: TGTGCCAGCAGCACCCGACCAGGGGGCTCTATAGACATTCAGTACTTC. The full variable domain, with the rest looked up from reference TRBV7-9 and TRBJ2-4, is DTGVSQNPRHKITKRGQNVTFRCDPISEHNRLYWYRQTLGQGPEFLTYFQNEAQLEKSRLLSDRFSAERPKGSFSTLEIQRTEQGDSAMYLCASSTRPGGSIDIQYFGAGTRLSVL.

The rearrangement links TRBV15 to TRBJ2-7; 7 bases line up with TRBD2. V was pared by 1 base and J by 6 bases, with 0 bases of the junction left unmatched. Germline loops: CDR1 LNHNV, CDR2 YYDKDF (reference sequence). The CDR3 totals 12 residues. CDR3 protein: CATSRAGGEQYF. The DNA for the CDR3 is TGTGCCACCAGCAGAGCGGGGGGCGAGCAGTACTTC. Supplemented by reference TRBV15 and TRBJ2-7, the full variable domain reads DAMVIQNPRYQVTQFGKPVTLSCSQTLNHNVMYWYQQKSSQAPKLLFHYYDKDFNNEADTPDNFQSRRPNTSFCFLDIRSPGLGDTAMYLCATSRAGGEQYFGPGTRLTVT.

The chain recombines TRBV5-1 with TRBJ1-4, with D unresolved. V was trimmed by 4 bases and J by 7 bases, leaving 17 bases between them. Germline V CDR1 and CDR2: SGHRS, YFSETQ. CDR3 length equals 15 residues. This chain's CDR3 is CASSPWPREGEKLFF. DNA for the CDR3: TGCGCCAGCAGCCCTTGGCCTAGGGAGGGTGAAAAACTGTTTTTT.

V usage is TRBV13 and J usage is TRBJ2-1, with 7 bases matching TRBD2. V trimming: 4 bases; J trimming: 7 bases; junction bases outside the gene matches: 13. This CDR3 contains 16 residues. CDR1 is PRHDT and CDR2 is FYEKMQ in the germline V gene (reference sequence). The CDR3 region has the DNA TGTGCCAGCAGCTCCAAATGGCGGGAGTTTCCTAATGAGCAGTTCTTC. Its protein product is CASSSKWREFPNEQFF.

CDR3 in amino acids: CAVNVGQGNQPQHF. The CDR3 coding sequence is TGTGCCGTCAATGTGGGACAGGGTAATCAGCCCCAGCATTTT. The chain couples TRBV19 to TRBJ1-5; 9 positions match TRBD1. CDR1 is LNHDA and CDR2 is SQIVND in the germline V gene (reference sequence). The CDR3 loop spans 14 amino acids. V shed 11 bases and J 4 bases; nucleotides not matched to a gene: 9.

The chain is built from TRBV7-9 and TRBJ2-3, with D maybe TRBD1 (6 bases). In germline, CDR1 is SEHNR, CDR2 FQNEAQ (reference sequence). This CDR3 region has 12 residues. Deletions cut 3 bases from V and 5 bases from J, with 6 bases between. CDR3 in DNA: TGTGCCAGCAGCTTCAGGGGAGATACGCAGTATTTT. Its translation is CASSFRGDTQYF.

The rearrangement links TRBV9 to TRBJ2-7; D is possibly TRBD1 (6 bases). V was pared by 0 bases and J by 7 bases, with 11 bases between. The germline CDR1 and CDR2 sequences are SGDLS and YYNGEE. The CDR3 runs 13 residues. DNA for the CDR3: TGTGCCAGCAGCGTAGCAGGGGCCAGGGAGCAGTACTTC. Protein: CASSVAGAREQYF.

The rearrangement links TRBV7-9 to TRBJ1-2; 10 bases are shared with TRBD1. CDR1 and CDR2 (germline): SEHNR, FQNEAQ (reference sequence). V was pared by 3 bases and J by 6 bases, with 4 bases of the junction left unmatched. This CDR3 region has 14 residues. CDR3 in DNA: TGTGCCAGCAGCTTTACCGGGACAGGGGATGGCTACACCTTC. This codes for CASSFTGTGDGYTF.

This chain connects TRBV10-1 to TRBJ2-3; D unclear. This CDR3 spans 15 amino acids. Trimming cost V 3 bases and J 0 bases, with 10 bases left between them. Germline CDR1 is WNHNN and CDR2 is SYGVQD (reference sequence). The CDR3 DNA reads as TGCGCCAGCAGTGAATCTCAGGCTAGCACAGATACGCAGTATTTT. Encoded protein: CASSESQASTDTQYF.

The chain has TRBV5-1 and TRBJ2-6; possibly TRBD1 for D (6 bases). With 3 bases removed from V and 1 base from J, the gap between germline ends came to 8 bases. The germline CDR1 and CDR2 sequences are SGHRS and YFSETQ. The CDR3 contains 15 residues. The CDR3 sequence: CASSSQGSGANVLTF. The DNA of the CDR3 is TGCGCCAGCAGCTCACAGGGATCTGGGGCCAACGTCCTGACTTTC.

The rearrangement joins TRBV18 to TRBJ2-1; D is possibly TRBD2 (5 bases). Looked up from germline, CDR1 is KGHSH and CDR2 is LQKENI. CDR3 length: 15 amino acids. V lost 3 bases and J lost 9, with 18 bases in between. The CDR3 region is CASSPSSGPLGEQFF. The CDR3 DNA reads TGTGCCAGCTCACCTTCGAGCGGACCATTAGGTGAGCAGTTCTTC.

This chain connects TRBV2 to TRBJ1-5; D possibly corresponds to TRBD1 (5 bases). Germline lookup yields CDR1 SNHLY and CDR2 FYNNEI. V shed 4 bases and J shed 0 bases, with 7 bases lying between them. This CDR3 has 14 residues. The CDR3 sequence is CASSGDSSNQPQHF. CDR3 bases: TGTGCCAGCAGTGGAGACAGTAGCAATCAGCCCCAGCATTTT.

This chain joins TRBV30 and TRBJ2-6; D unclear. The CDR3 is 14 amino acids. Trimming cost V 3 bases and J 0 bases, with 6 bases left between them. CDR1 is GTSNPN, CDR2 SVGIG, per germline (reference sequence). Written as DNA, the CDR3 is TGTGCCTGGAGGGGCCTCTCTGGGGCCAACGTCCTGACTTTC. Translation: CAWRGLSGANVLTF.

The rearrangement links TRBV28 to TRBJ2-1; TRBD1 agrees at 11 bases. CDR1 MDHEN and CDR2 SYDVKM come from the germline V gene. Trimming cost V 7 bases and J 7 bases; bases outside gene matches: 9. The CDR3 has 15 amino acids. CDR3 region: CASIPLDRGLNEQFF. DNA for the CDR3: TGTGCCAGCATCCCTTTGGACAGGGGGCTTAATGAGCAGTTCTTC.

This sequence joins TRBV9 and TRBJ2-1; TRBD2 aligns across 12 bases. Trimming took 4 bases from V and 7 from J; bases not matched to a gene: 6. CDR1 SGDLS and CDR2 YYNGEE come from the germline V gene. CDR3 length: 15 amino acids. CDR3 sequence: CASSPGLAGGNEQFF. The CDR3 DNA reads TGTGCCAGCAGCCCGGGACTAGCGGGCGGGAATGAGCAGTTCTTC.

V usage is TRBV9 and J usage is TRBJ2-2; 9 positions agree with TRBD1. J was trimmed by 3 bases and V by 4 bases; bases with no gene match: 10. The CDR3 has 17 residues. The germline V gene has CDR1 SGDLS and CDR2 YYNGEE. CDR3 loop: CASSPPGGQGYTGELFF. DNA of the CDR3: TGTGCCAGCAGCCCCCCGGGGGGACAGGGATACACCGGGGAGCTGTTTTTT. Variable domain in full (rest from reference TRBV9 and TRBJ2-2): DSGVTQTPKHLITATGQRVTLRCSPRSGDLSVYWYQQSLDQGLQFLIQYYNGEERAKGNILERFSAQQFPDLHSELNLSSLELGDSALYFCASSPPGGQGYTGELFFGEGSRLTVL.

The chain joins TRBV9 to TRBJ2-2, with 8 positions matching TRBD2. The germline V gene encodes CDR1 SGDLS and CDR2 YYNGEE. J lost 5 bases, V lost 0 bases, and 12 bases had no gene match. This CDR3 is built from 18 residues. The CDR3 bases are TGTGCCAGCAGCGTAGACGATGGGAGCGGGAGTGGTACCGGGGAGCTGTTTTTT. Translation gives CASSVDDGSGSGTGELFF.

The chain's CDR3 is CASSPDKTYNEQFF. In DNA form, the CDR3 reads TGTGCCAGCAGTCCGGACAAAACCTACAATGAGCAGTTCTTC. The rearrangement uses TRBV28 and TRBJ2-1, with D possibly matching TRBD1 (5 bases). With 5 bases removed from V and 2 bases from J, the gap between germline ends came to 10 bases. The CDR3 has 14 residues. CDR1 and CDR2 from the germline V gene are MDHEN and SYDVKM.

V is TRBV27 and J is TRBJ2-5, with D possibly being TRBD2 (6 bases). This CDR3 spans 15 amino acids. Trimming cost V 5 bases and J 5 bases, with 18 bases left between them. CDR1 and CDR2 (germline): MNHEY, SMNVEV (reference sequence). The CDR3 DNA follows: TGTGCCAGCAGTGTCCGGGACTCAGCTTCGGAGACCCAGTACTTC. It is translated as CASSVRDSASETQYF.

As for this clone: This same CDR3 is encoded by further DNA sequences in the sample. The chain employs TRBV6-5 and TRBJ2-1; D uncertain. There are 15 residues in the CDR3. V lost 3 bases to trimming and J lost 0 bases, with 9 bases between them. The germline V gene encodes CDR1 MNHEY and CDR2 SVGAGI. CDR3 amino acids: CASSYFLSSYNEQFF. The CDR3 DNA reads TGTGCCAGCAGTTATTTCCTTAGCTCCTACAATGAGCAGTTCTTC.

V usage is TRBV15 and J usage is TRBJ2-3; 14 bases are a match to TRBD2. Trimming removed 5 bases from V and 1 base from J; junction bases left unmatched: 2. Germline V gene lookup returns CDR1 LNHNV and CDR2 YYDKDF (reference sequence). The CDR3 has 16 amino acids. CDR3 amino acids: CATSRTSGRRTDTQYF. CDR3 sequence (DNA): TGTGCCACCAGCCGGACTAGCGGGAGGCGCACAGATACGCAGTATTTT. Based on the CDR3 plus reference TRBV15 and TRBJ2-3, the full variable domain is DAMVIQNPRYQVTQFGKPVTLSCSQTLNHNVMYWYQQKSSQAPKLLFHYYDKDFNNEADTPDNFQSRRPNTSFCFLDIRSPGLGDTAMYLCATSRTSGRRTDTQYFGPGTRLTVL.

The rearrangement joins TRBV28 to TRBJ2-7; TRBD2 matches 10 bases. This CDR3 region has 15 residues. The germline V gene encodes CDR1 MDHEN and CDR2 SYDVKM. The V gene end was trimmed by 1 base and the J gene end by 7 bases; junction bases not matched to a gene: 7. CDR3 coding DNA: TGTGCCAGCAGTTTATTCCTAGCGGGAGCTGGAGAGCAGTACTTC. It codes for CASSLFLAGAGEQYF. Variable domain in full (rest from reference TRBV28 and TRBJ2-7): DVKVTQSSRYLVKRTGEKVFLECVQDMDHENMFWYRQDPGLGLRLIYFSYDVKMKEKGDIPEGYSVSREKKERFSLILESASTNQTSMYLCASSLFLAGAGEQYFGPGTRLTVT.